One sample yielded the 30 T cell receptor beta chains listed below, sequenced in a study of T cell responses to AZD1222 COVID-19 vaccine. TCRdb keeps only in-frame clones here, not all; method: immunoSEQ multiplex PCR. Of about 120,000 clones detected, around 90% appear once; the ten largest clones hold 1.5% to 1.7%. This specimen was peripheral blood, taken on day 0 of AZD1222 vaccination. All receptors derive from an adult in good health.

The chain joins TRBV27 to TRBJ1-5; TRBD1 matches at 8 bases. This CDR3 is built from 14 residues. Germline CDR1 reads MNHEY; CDR2 reads SMNVEV (reference sequence). The ends lost 5 bases at V and 3 bases at J; junction bases unmatched: 3. CDR3 loop: CASSRRGPNQPQHF. CDR3 in DNA: TGTGCCAGCAGTCGCAGGGGGCCCAATCAGCCCCAGCATTTT.

The gene calls are TRBV6-6 and TRBJ1-1; D is ambiguous. CDR1 is MNHNY, CDR2 SVGAGI, per germline (reference sequence). The V gene lost 5 bases and the J gene lost 6 bases, with 19 bases spanning the gap. The CDR3 spans 15 residues. The CDR3 DNA sequence: TGTGCCAGCAGTGGACGCGGGAGAGAAATCGCTGAAGCTTTCTTT. Its translation: CASSGRGREIAEAFF.

The chain recombines TRBV6-5 with TRBJ2-3; D is perhaps TRBD2 (5 bases). The V gene's germline CDR1 is MNHEY and CDR2 SVGAGI. CDR3 size: 15 residues. Trimming cost V 10 bases and J 5 bases, with 22 bases left between them. The chain's CDR3 is CATSRAPGNRDTQYF. Written as DNA, the CDR3 is TGTGCCACCTCACGGGCCCCGGGAAACAGAGATACGCAGTATTTT.

The rearrangement uses TRBV9 and TRBJ1-1; D perhaps matches TRBD1 (5 bases). The V end lost 4 bases, the J end lost 6 bases, and 13 bases lay between the germline ends. Germline CDR1 and CDR2: SGDLS and YYNGEE. The CDR3 is 13 amino acids. The CDR3 bases are TGTGCCAGCAGCCAAGCGGGGCAATCTGAAGCTTTCTTT. It codes for CASSQAGQSEAFF.

The chain links TRBV11-3 to TRBJ1-2, with no clear D. Germline CDR1 and CDR2: SGHNT and YENEEA. The V and J ends lost 4 bases and 4 bases respectively, with 10 bases between them. This CDR3 is built from 13 residues. The CDR3 DNA follows: TGTGCCAGCAGCTCCCCAGGTACCTATGGCTACACCTTC. Translating it yields CASSSPGTYGYTF.

This chain joins TRBV29-1 and TRBJ1-2, with a tentative D call TRBD1 (6 bases). CDR1 and CDR2 from the germline V gene are SQVTM and ANQGSEA. Trimming took off 0 bases at V and 8 bases at J, with 16 bases between the two ends. The CDR3 is made up of 14 amino acids. The CDR3 here is CSVEDRGGGLGYTF. CDR3 in DNA: TGCAGCGTTGAAGATCGGGGGGGCGGTCTCGGCTACACCTTC.

This chain uses TRBV6-4 with TRBJ2-2; TRBD2 matches at 10 bases. Trimming at V came to 3 bases and at J to 7 bases, leaving 8 bases not matched to a gene. CDR1 and CDR2 (germline): MRHNA, SNTAGT. This CDR3 is 16 amino acids long. The CDR3 sequence is CASSDGSSGSGGELFF. In DNA, the CDR3 is TGTGCCAGCAGTGATGGCTCTAGCGGGAGCGGCGGGGAGCTGTTTTTT.

The genes are TRBV6-2 or TRBV6-3 and TRBJ2-7; 10 nucleotides line up with TRBD2. The germline V gene has CDR1 MNHEY and CDR2 SVGEGT. The CDR3 contains 20 residues. V lost 0 bases, J lost 5 bases, and 19 bases stayed unmatched. The CDR3 is CASSYSLASGSYSSFDEQYF. DNA for the CDR3: TGTGCCAGCAGTTACTCGTTAGCTAGCGGGAGTTATTCGTCCTTTGACGAGCAGTACTTC.

The chain couples TRBV2 to TRBJ2-1; 14 nucleotides line up with TRBD2. This CDR3 is 13 amino acids long. The J segment lost 10 bases and the V segment lost 7 bases, leaving 3 bases of the junction unmatched. Germline CDR1 reads SNHLY; CDR2 reads FYNNEI. For the CDR3, the DNA is TGTGCCAGCATGGGACTAGCGGGGGCGGAGCAGTTCTTC. Its translation: CASMGLAGAEQFF.

This chain joins TRBV6-2 or TRBV6-3 and TRBJ2-3; D gene uncertain. Trimming took 2 bases from V and 5 from J, leaving 17 bases between them. In germline, CDR1 is MNHEY, CDR2 SVGEGT. The CDR3 consists of 16 residues. In DNA form, the CDR3 reads TGTGCCAGCAGTTACCTTTTACGGTTCCTAGAAGATACGCAGTATTTT. Amino acid sequence: CASSYLLRFLEDTQYF.

V usage is TRBV5-6 and J usage is TRBJ2-7, with D possibly TRBD1 on 6 matching bases. The CDR3 totals 16 residues. Germline CDR1 reads SGHDT; CDR2 reads YYEEEE. Trimming shortened V by 2 bases and J by 5 bases, and 20 bases separated the two germline ends. CDR3 sequence reads: CASSFFSQGLLHEQYF. The CDR3 DNA is TGTGCCAGCAGCTTTTTTTCGCAGGGGCTCCTCCACGAGCAGTACTTC. Filled out from reference TRBV5-6 and TRBJ2-7, the complete variable domain reads DAGVTQSPTHLIKTRGQQVTLRCSPKSGHDTVSWYQQALGQGPQFIFQYYEEEERQRGNFPDRFSGHQFPNYSSELNVNALLLGDSALYLCASSFFSQGLLHEQYFGPGTRLTVT.

The genes are TRBV6-5 and TRBJ2-7; 8 positions match TRBD2. Trimming cost V 0 bases and J 4 bases; bases outside gene matches: 8. Per germline, CDR1 MNHEY and CDR2 SVGAGI. This CDR3 contains 16 residues. In DNA form, the CDR3 reads TGTGCCAGCAGTTACTCGCCGGTAGCGGGAATGTACGAGCAGTACTTC. Protein product: CASSYSPVAGMYEQYF.

The chain employs TRBV9 and TRBJ2-2; 10 bases align to TRBD2. The CDR3 has 15 amino acids. Germline V gives CDR1 SGDLS, CDR2 YYNGEE. The trim removed 2 bases at V and 6 bases at J, leaving 4 bases unmatched. The CDR3 loop reads CASSVGLAGAGELFF. The DNA for the CDR3 is TGTGCCAGCAGCGTGGGGCTAGCGGGAGCCGGGGAGCTGTTTTTT.

The chain employs TRBV28 and TRBJ1-5; TRBD1 matches at 8 bases. Germline V gene data show CDR1 as MDHEN and CDR2 as SYDVKM. V lost 2 bases to trimming and J lost 5 bases; unmatched junction nucleotides: 8. This CDR3 has 16 amino acids. The CDR3 DNA reads as TGTGCCAGCAGTTTAGGTCCAGGGGGCAAATATCAGCCCCAGCATTTT. It translates to CASSLGPGGKYQPQHF.

The sample holds one count of this clone. The chain has TRBV12-5 and TRBJ1-3; tentative D call: TRBD1 (5 bases). V was pared by 4 bases and J by 1 base, with 11 bases between. This CDR3 contains 15 residues. The germline gives CDR1 LGHNT, CDR2 FRNRAP. The CDR3 DNA sequence: TGTGCTAGTGGTTACAGGTTCGTTTCTGGAAACACCATATATTTT. Protein: CASGYRFVSGNTIYF.

The chain couples TRBV5-1 to TRBJ2-7; 8 bases are shared with TRBD1. The CDR3 covers 17 residues. Looked up from germline, CDR1 is SGHRS and CDR2 is YFSETQ. V shed 4 bases and J 7 bases; nucleotides not matched to a gene: 19. CDR3 in DNA: TGCGCCAGCAGCCAAGGGCGGAGGGACAGGCCATCGAGGGAGCAGTACTTC. Its translation is CASSQGRRDRPSREQYF.

The genes are TRBV24-1 and TRBJ2-6; 8 nucleotides align to TRBD1. The CDR3 sequence is 16 residues long. The germline CDR1 and CDR2 sequences are KGHDR and SFDVKD. With 6 bases clipped from V and 1 base from J, the junction kept 4 bases outside the gene matches. The CDR3 coding sequence is TGTGCCACCAGTAGCCAGGGGGCGTCTGGGGCCAACGTCCTGACTTTC. Translation: CATSSQGASGANVLTF.

The chain has TRBV27 and TRBJ1-5; a possible D gene is TRBD1 (5 bases). The V end lost 10 bases, the J end lost 5 bases, and 18 bases lay between the germline ends. CDR1 is MNHEY, CDR2 SMNVEV, per germline (reference sequence). The CDR3 runs 14 residues. CDR3 sequence (DNA): TGTGCCACCGCGACTGGGGCTCAGGATCAGCCCCAGCATTTT. It codes for CATATGAQDQPQHF.

This chain joins TRBV9 and TRBJ2-5, with D tentatively TRBD1 (5 bases). Deletions cut 3 bases from V and 0 bases from J, with 15 bases between. The CDR3 spans 16 residues. CDR1 and CDR2 from the germline V gene are SGDLS and YYNGEE. For the CDR3, the DNA is TGTGCCAGCAGCGCTCAGGGTACCTCTTACCAAGAGACCCAGTACTTC. Translated: CASSAQGTSYQETQYF. The whole variable domain, remainder taken from reference TRBV9 and TRBJ2-5, is DSGVTQTPKHLITATGQRVTLRCSPRSGDLSVYWYQQSLDQGLQFLIQYYNGEERAKGNILERFSAQQFPDLHSELNLSSLELGDSALYFCASSAQGTSYQETQYFGPGTRLLVL.

This rearrangement joins TRBV5-4 to TRBJ1-2, with 9 positions matching TRBD1. With 4 bases clipped from V and 5 bases from J, the junction kept 9 bases outside the gene matches. CDR1 and CDR2 from the germline V gene are SGHNT and YYREEE (reference sequence). This CDR3 is 15 amino acids long. CDR3 DNA: TGTGCCAGCAGCCCGGTGGGACAGGGCCCTTATGGCTACACCTTC. It translates to CASSPVGQGPYGYTF.

J is TRBJ1-1 and V is TRBV3-1 (or the pseudogene TRBV3-2), with 9 bases lining up with TRBD1. Trimming at V came to 3 bases and at J to 6 bases, leaving 14 bases not matched to a gene. This CDR3 comprises 17 residues. Germline CDR1 and CDR2: LGHDT and YNNKEL (reference sequence). The CDR3 DNA is TGTGCCAGCAGCCAGGGACAGGGAGGCTTTTCTGGCGCTGAAGCTTTCTTT. Translation: CASSQGQGGFSGAEAFF.

This chain connects TRBV14 to TRBJ2-3; D is perhaps TRBD2 (7 bases). The CDR3 extends over 17 amino acids. Germline CDR1 and CDR2: SGHDN and FVKESK. Trimming stripped 5 bases from V and 0 bases from J, with 18 bases between. CDR3 in DNA: TGTGCCAGCAGCAACCGTGGGGGGGCAGCTAGCACAGATACGCAGTATTTT. It yields the protein CASSNRGGAASTDTQYF.

The chain joins TRBV19 to TRBJ2-7; the match to TRBD1 covers 9 bases. V shed 6 bases and J 3 bases; nucleotides not matched to a gene: 9. This CDR3 is 15 amino acids long. CDR1 is LNHDA, CDR2 SQIVND, per germline (reference sequence). The CDR3 DNA follows: TGTGCCAGTAGCGCGGGACAGGGCGCTGACTACGAGCAGTACTTC. Encoded protein: CASSAGQGADYEQYF.

The chain uses TRBV29-1 and TRBJ1-4; D gene unclear. Germline loops: CDR1 SQVTM, CDR2 ANQGSEA. V was trimmed by 6 bases and J by 7 bases, leaving 12 bases between them. This CDR3 region has 12 residues. CDR3 coding DNA: TGCAGCGTAGTCGGGGTCGGTGAAAAACTGTTTTTT. Amino acids: CSVVGVGEKLFF.

The chain combines TRBV19 with TRBJ1-2, with D perhaps TRBD1 (5 bases). CDR1 and CDR2 from the germline V gene are LNHDA and SQIVND (reference sequence). Trimming took 3 bases from V and 4 from J, leaving 18 bases between them. The length of the CDR3 is 16 residues. The CDR3 spells CASSMGRVRSSYGYTF. CDR3 bases: TGTGCCAGTAGTATGGGCAGGGTGAGGAGCTCCTATGGCTACACCTTC.

This chain connects TRBV6-4 to TRBJ2-7; D tentatively reads TRBD1 or TRBD2 (5 bases each). The V end was cut by 5 bases, the J end by 3 bases, with 14 bases between. Germline CDR1 is MRHNA and CDR2 is SNTAGT. The CDR3 runs to 14 residues. The CDR3 DNA follows: TGTGCCAGCAGTCTCCTAGCAGGGAGCTACGAGCAGTACTTC. This translates into CASSLLAGSYEQYF.

Comments on this clone: One junction end disagrees with the germline gene, perhaps due to a read error. The chain employs TRBV3-1 (or the pseudogene TRBV3-2) and TRBJ2-5; D ambiguous. CDR3 length equals 14 residues. Germline V gene lookup returns CDR1 LGHDT and CDR2 YNNKEL (reference sequence). CDR3 DNA sequence: TGTGCCAGCAGCGAAGACGCATACCAAGAGACCCAGTACTTC. It specifies CASSEDAYQETQYF.

The chain is built from TRBV28 and TRBJ2-7; 11 positions match TRBD2. Germline CDR1 and CDR2: MDHEN and SYDVKM. Trimming cost V 6 bases and J 7 bases; bases outside gene matches: 8. The CDR3 is 14 residues long. CDR3 sequence (DNA): TGTGCCAGCAGACTAGCGGGAGTAGGGGGAGAGCAGTACTTC. Protein sequence: CASRLAGVGGEQYF.

The gene calls are TRBV27 and TRBJ2-7; maybe TRBD2 (7 bases). CDR3 length: 20 residues. Trimming removed 6 bases at V and 2 bases at J, with 32 bases between. CDR1 and CDR2 (germline): MNHEY, SMNVEV (reference sequence). The CDR3 bases are TGTGCCAGCAGAAATAGGGGGGGCATCCTCCGAAACCTACCCACCTACGAGCAGTACTTC. Protein: CASRNRGGILRNLPTYEQYF.

The V gene is TRBV11-1, the J gene TRBJ2-1; D tentatively reads TRBD1 or TRBD2 (6 bases each). The germline CDR1 and CDR2 sequences are SGHAT and FQDESV (reference sequence). This CDR3 spans 16 amino acids. V was clipped by 7 bases and J by 9 bases, with 25 bases between them. The CDR3 region is CASNLEGGWGSREQFF. Written as DNA, the CDR3 is TGTGCCAGCAACCTCGAGGGGGGTTGGGGCTCCCGTGAGCAGTTCTTC. The complete variable domain, with remaining parts taken from reference TRBV11-1 and TRBJ2-1, reads EAEVAQSPRYKITEKSQAVAFWCDPISGHATLYWYRQILGQGPELLVQFQDESVVDDSQLPKDRFSAERLKGVDSTLKIQPAELGDSAMYLCASNLEGGWGSREQFFGPGTRLTVL.